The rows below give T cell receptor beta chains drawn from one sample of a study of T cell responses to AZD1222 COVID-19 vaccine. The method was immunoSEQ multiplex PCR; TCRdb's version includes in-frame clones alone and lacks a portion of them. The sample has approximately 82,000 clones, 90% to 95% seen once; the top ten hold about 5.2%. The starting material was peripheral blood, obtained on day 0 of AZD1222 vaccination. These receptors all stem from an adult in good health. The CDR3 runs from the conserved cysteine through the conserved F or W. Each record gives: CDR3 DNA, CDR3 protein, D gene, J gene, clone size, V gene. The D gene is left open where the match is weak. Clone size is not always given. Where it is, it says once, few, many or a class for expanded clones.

CDR3nt: TGTGCCAGCAGCCGACCGGGACAGACGAACACTGAAGCTTTCTTT
CDR3aa: CASSRPGQTNTEAFF
d_gene: TRBD1
j_gene: TRBJ1-1
abundance: -
v_gene: TRBV5-4

CDR3nt: TGTGCCAGTAATCCGGGAGCGAGAGGAAGTGAAAAACTGTTTTTT
CDR3aa: CASNPGARGSEKLFF
d_gene: -
j_gene: TRBJ1-4
abundance: -
v_gene: TRBV19

CDR3nt: TGTGCCAGCAGATGGGGACAGGGAGGGCAGCCCCAGCATTTT
CDR3aa: CASRWGQGGQPQHF
d_gene: TRBD1
j_gene: TRBJ1-5
abundance: -
v_gene: TRBV2

CDR3nt: TGTGCCAGCAGTTTATCTCTGGGCAGCTCCTACAATGAGCAGTTCTTC
CDR3aa: CASSLSLGSSYNEQFF
d_gene: -
j_gene: TRBJ2-1
abundance: once
v_gene: TRBV28

CDR3nt: TGTGCCAGCAGCTTAGCGGGGGCCCGCTCTGGAAACACCATATATTTT
CDR3aa: CASSLAGARSGNTIYF
d_gene: -
j_gene: TRBJ1-3
abundance: once
v_gene: TRBV7-9

CDR3nt: TGTGCCAGCAGCGTAGGGAGCGGCTCCTACGAGCAGTACTTC
CDR3aa: CASSVGSGSYEQYF
d_gene: -
j_gene: TRBJ2-7
abundance: -
v_gene: TRBV9

CDR3nt: TGTGCCAGTAGCCCCCTAAGACAGGGAGGCAATCAGCCCCAGCATTTT
CDR3aa: CASSPLRQGGNQPQHF
d_gene: TRBD1
j_gene: TRBJ1-5
abundance: once
v_gene: TRBV19

CDR3nt: TGTGCCAGCAGCAGCCAGATCAATGAGCAGTTCTTC
CDR3aa: CASSSQINEQFF
d_gene: -
j_gene: TRBJ2-1
abundance: -
v_gene: TRBV2

CDR3nt: TGCGCCAGCAGCGAGCCGATCAGACAGGGGGCATGGCAAGAGACCCAGTACTTC
CDR3aa: CASSEPIRQGAWQETQYF
d_gene: TRBD1
j_gene: TRBJ2-5
abundance: once
v_gene: TRBV5-1

CDR3nt: TGTGCCAGTTCGGGACAGGGGGCCACCAATTCACCCCTCCACTTT
CDR3aa: CASSGQGATNSPLHF
d_gene: TRBD1
j_gene: TRBJ1-6
abundance: -
v_gene: TRBV19

CDR3nt: TGTGCCAGCAGTTTGAAAGGGGATCAGCCCCAGCATTTT
CDR3aa: CASSLKGDQPQHF
d_gene: -
j_gene: TRBJ1-5
abundance: once
v_gene: TRBV12-3/TRBV12-4

CDR3nt: TGTGCCAGTAGTATAGTAGGCATTCTAGCCAAAAACATTCAGTACTTC
CDR3aa: CASSIVGILAKNIQYF
d_gene: -
j_gene: TRBJ2-4
abundance: -
v_gene: TRBV19

CDR3nt: TGCAGCGTGGAAGGGACTAGCGGGAGGAACAATGAGCAGTTCTTC
CDR3aa: CSVEGTSGRNNEQFF
d_gene: TRBD2
j_gene: TRBJ2-1
abundance: -
v_gene: TRBV29-1

CDR3nt: TGTGCCAGCAGCGCTGGGACAGGGATGGGCACAGATACGCAGTATTTT
CDR3aa: CASSAGTGMGTDTQYF
d_gene: TRBD1
j_gene: TRBJ2-3
abundance: few
v_gene: TRBV4-2

CDR3nt: TGCGCCAGCAGCTTGTCGGCAGGAGAAGAGACCCAGTACTTC
CDR3aa: CASSLSAGEETQYF
d_gene: -
j_gene: TRBJ2-5
abundance: -
v_gene: TRBV5-1

CDR3nt: TGTGCCAGCAGCCAAAGCGGGGGGGTTCAAAACATTCAGTACTTC
CDR3aa: CASSQSGGVQNIQYF
d_gene: TRBD2
j_gene: TRBJ2-4
abundance: -
v_gene: TRBV3-1/TRBV3-2

CDR3nt: TGTGCCAGCAGTCACCGACAGGGCTACGAGCAGTACTTC
CDR3aa: CASSHRQGYEQYF
d_gene: TRBD1
j_gene: TRBJ2-7
abundance: -
v_gene: TRBV6-5

CDR3nt: TGTGCCAGCAGCGTTTCAGAAAGTACTGAAGCTTTCTTT
CDR3aa: CASSVSESTEAFF
d_gene: -
j_gene: TRBJ1-1
abundance: -
v_gene: TRBV14

CDR3nt: TGTGCCAGCAGCCAGGGGGGAGGGTTGTGCGAGCAGTACTTC
CDR3aa: CASSQGGGLCEQYF
d_gene: TRBD2
j_gene: TRBJ2-7
abundance: -
v_gene: TRBV3-1/TRBV3-2

CDR3nt: TGTGCCAGTAGTATCGGGAGAGACACAGATACGCAGTATTTT
CDR3aa: CASSIGRDTDTQYF
d_gene: -
j_gene: TRBJ2-3
abundance: -
v_gene: TRBV19

CDR3nt: TGTGCCAGCAGCTCAGGGAACACTGAAGCTTTCTTT
CDR3aa: CASSSGNTEAFF
d_gene: -
j_gene: TRBJ1-1
abundance: -
v_gene: TRBV9

CDR3nt: TGTGCCAGCAGGTCGACAGGGAGCTCCTACGAGCAGTACTTC
CDR3aa: CASRSTGSSYEQYF
d_gene: TRBD1
j_gene: TRBJ2-7
abundance: -
v_gene: TRBV28

CDR3nt: TGTGCCAGCAGCGTAGGAACGGGGGAGGGCTACGAGCAGTACTTC
CDR3aa: CASSVGTGEGYEQYF
d_gene: TRBD2
j_gene: TRBJ2-7
abundance: -
v_gene: TRBV9

CDR3nt: TGCGCCAGCAGCTCACAGGGTCAGGATGGCTACACCTTC
CDR3aa: CASSSQGQDGYTF
d_gene: -
j_gene: TRBJ1-2
abundance: -
v_gene: TRBV5-1

CDR3nt: TGTGCCAGCAGCTCGCCCGGGGGCCGGGAGGGAACTGAAGCTTTCTTT
CDR3aa: CASSSPGGREGTEAFF
d_gene: -
j_gene: TRBJ1-1
abundance: -
v_gene: TRBV28

CDR3nt: TGTGCCAGCAGCTATCTAGCGGGGAGAGATACGCAGTATTTT
CDR3aa: CASSYLAGRDTQYF
d_gene: TRBD2
j_gene: TRBJ2-3
abundance: -
v_gene: TRBV7-6

CDR3nt: TGTGCCAGTAGTTGGGGCAGGGAAAGCGAAAAACTGTTTTTT
CDR3aa: CASSWGRESEKLFF
d_gene: -
j_gene: TRBJ1-4
abundance: -
v_gene: TRBV19

CDR3nt: TGTGCCAGCATGTTCGACAGGGGTATCAGCAATCAGCCCCAGCATTTT
CDR3aa: CASMFDRGISNQPQHF
d_gene: TRBD1
j_gene: TRBJ1-5
abundance: -
v_gene: TRBV28

CDR3nt: TGTGCCAGCAGTGGGATTCAGGGAGAAGCTTTCTTT
CDR3aa: CASSGIQGEAFF
d_gene: -
j_gene: TRBJ1-1
abundance: -
v_gene: TRBV28

CDR3nt: TGCGCCAGCAGCTTGGCTGGGACACGCTATAATTCACCCCTCCACTTT
CDR3aa: CASSLAGTRYNSPLHF
d_gene: -
j_gene: TRBJ1-6
abundance: -
v_gene: TRBV5-1

CDR3nt: TGTGCCAGCTCACCGGAACTTACTGAGCAGTTCTTC
CDR3aa: CASSPELTEQFF
d_gene: -
j_gene: TRBJ2-1
abundance: -
v_gene: TRBV18

CDR3nt: TGTGCCAGTAGTATCGGTGGGGTTAGCAATCAGCCCCAGCATTTT
CDR3aa: CASSIGGVSNQPQHF
d_gene: -
j_gene: TRBJ1-5
abundance: -
v_gene: TRBV19

CDR3nt: TGTGCCAGCAGTTTGGACCCAGCAGGTTCTGGAAACACCATATATTTT
CDR3aa: CASSLDPAGSGNTIYF
d_gene: -
j_gene: TRBJ1-3
abundance: -
v_gene: TRBV28

CDR3nt: TGTGCCAGCAGAGAGACAGGGGCGAGAGAGCAGTACTTC
CDR3aa: CASRETGAREQYF
d_gene: TRBD1
j_gene: TRBJ2-7
abundance: -
v_gene: TRBV6-5

CDR3nt: TGTGCCAGCAGCCAAGGAAGGGGATGGGAAAAACTGTTTTTT
CDR3aa: CASSQGRGWEKLFF
d_gene: -
j_gene: TRBJ1-4
abundance: once
v_gene: TRBV14

CDR3nt: TGTGCCAGCAGAAACAGGGGAGGGAGCACAGATACGCAGTATTTT
CDR3aa: CASRNRGGSTDTQYF
d_gene: -
j_gene: TRBJ2-3
abundance: -
v_gene: TRBV2

CDR3nt: TGCGCCAGCTGTATCGGAGAGCCTGGAGGTGGCTACACCTTC
CDR3aa: CASCIGEPGGGYTF
d_gene: -
j_gene: TRBJ1-2
abundance: -
v_gene: TRBV5-1

CDR3nt: TGTGCCAGCAGCTTAGATGGGGTCGGTGGGACAGGGGGGAATGGCTACACCTTC
CDR3aa: CASSLDGVGGTGGNGYTF
d_gene: TRBD1
j_gene: TRBJ1-2
abundance: -
v_gene: TRBV7-9

CDR3nt: TGTGCCAGCAGCCAAGATACAGGGAATCAGCCCCAGCATTTT
CDR3aa: CASSQDTGNQPQHF
d_gene: -
j_gene: TRBJ1-5
abundance: -
v_gene: TRBV3-1/TRBV3-2

CDR3nt: TGTGCCAGCAGTTTATCAGTCTCTGGAAACACCATATATTTT
CDR3aa: CASSLSVSGNTIYF
d_gene: -
j_gene: TRBJ1-3
abundance: -
v_gene: TRBV28

CDR3nt: TGTGCCAGTAGTAGATTCAGGGGGCAAGGGCAAGAGACCCAGTACTTC
CDR3aa: CASSRFRGQGQETQYF
d_gene: TRBD1
j_gene: TRBJ2-5
abundance: -
v_gene: TRBV19

CDR3nt: TGTGCCAGCAAGAGCAGAAATGAAAAACTGTTTTTT
CDR3aa: CASKSRNEKLFF
d_gene: -
j_gene: TRBJ1-4
abundance: -
v_gene: TRBV2

CDR3nt: TGTGCCAGCAGCCCGTACCAGGCAGGGCCGGGTGGCTACACCTTC
CDR3aa: CASSPYQAGPGGYTF
d_gene: -
j_gene: TRBJ1-2
abundance: -
v_gene: TRBV7-2

CDR3nt: TGTGCCAGCAGCGGACCCCGGGCAGGCACTAACACCGGGGAGCTGTTTTTT
CDR3aa: CASSGPRAGTNTGELFF
d_gene: -
j_gene: TRBJ2-2
abundance: -
v_gene: TRBV5-4

CDR3nt: TGTGCCAGCAGCTTGGAACTGGGAGATACGCAGTATTTT
CDR3aa: CASSLELGDTQYF
d_gene: -
j_gene: TRBJ2-3
abundance: -
v_gene: TRBV5-6

CDR3nt: TGTGCCAGCAGTGAAGCATGGACAGGGCCCAGCTACGAGCAGTACTTC
CDR3aa: CASSEAWTGPSYEQYF
d_gene: TRBD1
j_gene: TRBJ2-7
abundance: -
v_gene: TRBV6-1

CDR3nt: TGTGCCAGCAACCAACTTACAGGGGTTCGTTCACCCCTCCACTTT
CDR3aa: CASNQLTGVRSPLHF
d_gene: TRBD1
j_gene: TRBJ1-6
abundance: -
v_gene: TRBV28

CDR3nt: TGTGCCAGTAAGGGTCAGGACAGGGGGTCCGAGACCCAGTACTTC
CDR3aa: CASKGQDRGSETQYF
d_gene: TRBD1
j_gene: TRBJ2-5
abundance: -
v_gene: TRBV19

CDR3nt: TGTGCCATCAGCGATTCCTCAAGGGGGGACTATGGCTACACCTTC
CDR3aa: CAISDSSRGDYGYTF
d_gene: -
j_gene: TRBJ1-2
abundance: once
v_gene: TRBV10-3

CDR3nt: TGTGCCATCAGTGAGTCAGGGACAGACTATGGCTACACCTTC
CDR3aa: CAISESGTDYGYTF
d_gene: TRBD1
j_gene: TRBJ1-2
abundance: -
v_gene: TRBV10-3

CDR3nt: TGTGCCAGTACTGTATTGGGACAGGGCGGCAATCAGCCCCAGCATTTT
CDR3aa: CASTVLGQGGNQPQHF
d_gene: TRBD1
j_gene: TRBJ1-5
abundance: -
v_gene: TRBV19

CDR3nt: TGTGCCAGCAGTTTATGGCAGGGGGCCAATCAGCCCCAGCATTTT
CDR3aa: CASSLWQGANQPQHF
d_gene: TRBD1
j_gene: TRBJ1-5
abundance: -
v_gene: TRBV28